This T cell receptor (beta chain) appears in the sequencing data of a study of OX40 agonist ivuxolimab in advanced cancers. Background on the study: Every 2 weeks, patients received ivuxolimab intravenously, dosed at 0.01 to 10 mg/kg. Earlier treatment with anti-PD-1, anti-PD-L1 or anti-CTLA-4 was permitted, and 35% to 45% had received some. General study results and limits: At 0.1 to 3.0 mg/kg, CD4+ and CD8+ blood T cells expanded clonally by week 6.

A note on this clone: Its antigen is as yet unknown.

The CDR3 is made up of 15 amino acids. The germline CDR1 and CDR2 sequences are SGHAT and FQNNGV. After removal of 5 bases from V and 5 bases from J, the junction contained 10 bases not matched to a gene. Collection of blood occurred at baseline, at cycle 4 day 1, and at cycle 7 day 1. Here immunoSEQ multiplex PCR was the method, and the copy in TCRdb shows in-frame clones only, minus some. The sample holds 39,000 or so clones; approximately 88% are singletons and the top ten take 0.55% to 0.6%. This chain joins TRBV11-2 and TRBJ1-1; 8 bases align to TRBD1. The receptor's source is an adult with an advanced solid tumor such as melanoma, head and neck, liver or kidney cancer. The sequencing used CD4+ or CD8+ T cells sorted from blood, collected in a trial of the OX40 agonist ivuxolimab. CDR3 in DNA: TGTGCCAGCAGCAAGGAACAGGGGGGAAGGACTGAAGCTTTCTTT. Its protein is CASSKEQGGRTEAFF.